The source of this T cell receptor beta chain is a study of blood T cell repertoires in COVID-19. The table came from immunoSEQ multiplex PCR; TCRdb's copy has only in-frame clones and leaves some out. Of about 140,000 clones in the sample, over 75% were seen once. The CDR3 has 13 residues. CDR1 is SNHLY, CDR2 FYNNEI, per germline. V lost 5 bases, J lost 8 bases, and 2 bases stayed unmatched. The rearrangement joins TRBV2 to TRBJ2-1; TRBD2 agrees at 11 bases. Sequenced: peripheral blood. The clonotype comes from a man aged 60 to 75 with active or convalescent COVID-19. The CDR3 nucleotides read TGTGCCAGCAGTCAACTAGCGGGAGATGAGCAGTTCTTC. Its translation: CASSQLAGDEQFF.